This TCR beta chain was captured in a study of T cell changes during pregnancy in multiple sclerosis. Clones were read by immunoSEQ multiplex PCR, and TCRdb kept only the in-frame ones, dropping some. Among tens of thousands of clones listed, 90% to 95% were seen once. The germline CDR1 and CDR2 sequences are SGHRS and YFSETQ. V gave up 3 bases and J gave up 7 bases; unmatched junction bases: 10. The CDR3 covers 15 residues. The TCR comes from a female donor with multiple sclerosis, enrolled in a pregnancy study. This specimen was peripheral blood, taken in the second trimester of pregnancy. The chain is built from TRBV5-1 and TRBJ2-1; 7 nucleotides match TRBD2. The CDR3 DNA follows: TGCGCCAGCAGCTCCTCTGGCGGGAGTTGGAATGAGCAGTTCTTC. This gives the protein CASSSSGGSWNEQFF.